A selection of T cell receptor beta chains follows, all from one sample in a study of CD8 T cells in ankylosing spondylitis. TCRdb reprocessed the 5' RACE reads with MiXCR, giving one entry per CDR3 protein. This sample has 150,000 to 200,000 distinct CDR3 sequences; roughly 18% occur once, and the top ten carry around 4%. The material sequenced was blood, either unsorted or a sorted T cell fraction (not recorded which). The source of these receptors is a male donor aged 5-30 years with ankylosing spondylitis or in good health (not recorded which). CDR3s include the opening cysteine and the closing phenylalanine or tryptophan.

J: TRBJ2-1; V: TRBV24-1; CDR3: CATSDPTGGTYNEQFF
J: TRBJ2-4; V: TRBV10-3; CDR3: CAISETSGSVSAKNIQYF
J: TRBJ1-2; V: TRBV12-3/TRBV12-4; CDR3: CASNGGRGQGALYGYTF
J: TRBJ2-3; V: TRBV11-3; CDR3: CASSLGGWDTQYF
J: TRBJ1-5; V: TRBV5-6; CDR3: CASSLSGVQPQHF
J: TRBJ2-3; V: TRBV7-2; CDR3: CASSLSKDTQYF
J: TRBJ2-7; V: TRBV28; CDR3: CASSFPSPGQGAKEQYF
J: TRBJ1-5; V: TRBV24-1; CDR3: CATSDFRGGQPQHF
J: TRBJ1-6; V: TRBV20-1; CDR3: CSARDHFKGRYNSPLHF
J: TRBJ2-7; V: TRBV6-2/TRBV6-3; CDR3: CASSYDRVHEQYF
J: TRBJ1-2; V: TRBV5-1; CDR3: CASSLGTGGYTF
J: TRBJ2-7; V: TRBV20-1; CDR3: CSAGTLWEQYF
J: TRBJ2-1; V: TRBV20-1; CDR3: CSATRGTGSDEQFF
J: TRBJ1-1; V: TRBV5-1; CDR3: CASSSATEAFF
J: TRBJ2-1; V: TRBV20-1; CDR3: CSAVGARRNEQFF
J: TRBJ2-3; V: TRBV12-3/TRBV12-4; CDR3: CASSLGRGQIRPPDTQYF
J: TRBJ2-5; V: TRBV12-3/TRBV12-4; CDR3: CASNGAQGTQYF
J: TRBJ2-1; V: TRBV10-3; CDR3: CAISDLLAGAIYEQFF
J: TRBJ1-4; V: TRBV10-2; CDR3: CASSGGGRQLFF
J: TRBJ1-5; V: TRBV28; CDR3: CASSLAGGGSNQPQHF
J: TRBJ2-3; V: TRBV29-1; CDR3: CSVGVSGASTDTQYF
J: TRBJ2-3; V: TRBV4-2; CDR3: CASSQEAGGTFGDTQYF
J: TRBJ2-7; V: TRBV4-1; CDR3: CASSQGRGNLYEQYF
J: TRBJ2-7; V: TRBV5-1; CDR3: CATGSGLADSYEQYF
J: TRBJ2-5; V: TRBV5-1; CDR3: CASSLGVRKETQYF
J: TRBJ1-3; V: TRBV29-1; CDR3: CSVGGIAGDTIYF
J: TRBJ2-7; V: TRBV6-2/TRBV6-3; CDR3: CASRSGGRYEQYF
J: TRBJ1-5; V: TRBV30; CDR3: CAWSRYGSQPQHF
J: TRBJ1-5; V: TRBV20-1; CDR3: CSASGQGGQPQHF
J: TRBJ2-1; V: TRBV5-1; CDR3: CASSAAGERYNEQFF
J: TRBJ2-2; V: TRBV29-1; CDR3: CSYRVAGELFF
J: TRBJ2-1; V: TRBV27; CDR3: CASRTLSGRAYNEQFF
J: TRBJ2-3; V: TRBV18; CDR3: CASSPGLQSTDTQYF
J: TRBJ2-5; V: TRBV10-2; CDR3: CASRGGWRESPETQYF
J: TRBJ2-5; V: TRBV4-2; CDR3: CASSVPTETQYF
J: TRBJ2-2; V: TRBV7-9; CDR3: CASSRSTTNTGELFF
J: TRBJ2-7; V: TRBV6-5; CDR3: CASSTKERAGTYEQYF
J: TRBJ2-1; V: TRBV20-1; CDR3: CSAHESGTSALNEQFF
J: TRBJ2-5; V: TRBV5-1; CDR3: CASSLTRTGPGGETQYF
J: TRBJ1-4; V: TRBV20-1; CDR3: CSARDLTGDNEKLFF
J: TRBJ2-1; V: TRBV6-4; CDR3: CASSDSSRGGGNEQFF
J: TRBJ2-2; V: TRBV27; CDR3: CASSQQGTGELFF
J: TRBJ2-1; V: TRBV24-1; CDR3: CATSGPGRTYNEQFF
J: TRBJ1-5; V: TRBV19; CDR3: CARGIPDRLNQPQHF
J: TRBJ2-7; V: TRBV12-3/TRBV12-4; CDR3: CASSLRDISYEQYF